Shown below are 22 T cell receptor beta chains from a single sample sequenced in a study of blood T cell repertoires in COVID-19. Assay: immunoSEQ multiplex PCR; the TCRdb copy retains only in-frame clones and omits some. The repertoire holds some 200,000 clones, about 85% seen once, with roughly 2.7% in the top ten. Sample: PBMCs or T cells enriched from blood (not recorded which). The receptors here all came from a young woman who had recovered from COVID-19.

The genes are TRBV7-8 and TRBJ2-2, with D hard to call. The CDR3 totals 15 residues. V was clipped by 0 bases and J by 1 base, with 6 bases between them. Germline V gene data show CDR1 as SGHVS and CDR2 as FQNEAQ. The CDR3 region has the DNA TGTGCCAGCAGCTTAGCGCGACTGAACACCGGGGAGCTGTTTTTT. Its translation is CASSLARLNTGELFF.

The chain couples TRBV5-1 to TRBJ1-2, with D maybe TRBD1 (5 bases). CDR3 size: 13 residues. Germline V gives CDR1 SGHRS, CDR2 YFSETQ. V shed 4 bases and J shed 8 bases, with 15 bases lying between them. The CDR3 nucleotides are TGCGCCAGCAGCATGGGACGCCCGGGGGGCTACACCTTC. Translated, it gives CASSMGRPGGYTF.

V gene TRBV6-6 combines with J gene TRBJ2-7; D unresolved. The germline V gene encodes CDR1 MNHNY and CDR2 SVGAGI (reference sequence). This CDR3 is 12 amino acids long. V dropped 6 bases and J dropped 5 bases, with 11 bases sitting between them. The DNA for the CDR3 is TGTGCCAGCAGCTCTACCCTGGACGAGCAGTACTTC. As protein: CASSSTLDEQYF.

The chain combines TRBV7-6 with TRBJ2-1; 9 bases are shared with TRBD1. This CDR3 is built from 15 residues. The V gene's germline CDR1 is SGHVS and CDR2 FNYEAQ. V shed 5 bases, J shed 4 bases, and the junction held 6 bases outside the gene matches. The CDR3 nucleotides are TGTGCCAGCAGCGAGCCGGGACAGGGATACAATGAGCAGTTCTTC. This sequence encodes CASSEPGQGYNEQFF.

The chain carries TRBV12-5 and TRBJ2-7; weak D call: TRBD2 (5 bases). Trimming removed 4 bases at V and 0 bases at J, with 13 bases between. The CDR3 is 15 amino acids. From germline, CDR1 is LGHNT and CDR2 FRNRAP. In DNA form, the CDR3 reads TGTGCTAGTGGTTCAAGGCTCGGGGACTCCTACGAGCAGTACTTC. Encoded protein: CASGSRLGDSYEQYF.

The chain couples TRBV12-5 to TRBJ2-2; D is uncertain. CDR3 length: 16 amino acids. CDR1 LGHNT and CDR2 FRNRAP come from the germline V gene. V lost 1 base and J 5 bases, leaving 14 bases between the germline ends. CDR3 in amino acids: CASGLDASSLTGELFF. Written as DNA, the CDR3 is TGTGCTAGTGGTTTGGATGCAAGCTCCTTAACCGGGGAGCTGTTTTTT.

V usage is TRBV10-2 and J usage is TRBJ1-1; TRBD1 is a possible D gene (6 bases). The CDR3 is 16 residues long. CDR1 and CDR2 from the germline V gene are WSHSY and SAAADI. V was pared by 6 bases and J by 0 bases, with 17 bases between. Written as DNA, the CDR3 is TGCGCCAGCAGAACTACCCAGGACAGACTGAACACTGAAGCTTTCTTT. This sequence encodes CASRTTQDRLNTEAFF.

This chain connects TRBV5-1 to TRBJ2-7; 10 nucleotides match TRBD1. The CDR3 runs to 14 residues. J lost 2 bases, V lost 2 bases, and 1 base had no gene match. From germline, CDR1 is SGHRS and CDR2 YFSETQ. The CDR3 bases are TGCGCCAGCAGCTTCGGGACAGGGGCCTACGAGCAGTACTTC. Amino acids: CASSFGTGAYEQYF.

V is TRBV29-1 and J is TRBJ2-1, with D possibly being TRBD2 (6 bases). The germline V gene encodes CDR1 SQVTM and CDR2 ANQGSEA. V lost 6 bases and J lost 4, with 13 bases in between. This CDR3 is built from 13 residues. The CDR3 DNA is TGCAGCGTAGGGACTGGCAGTTACAATGAGCAGTTCTTC. Its protein is CSVGTGSYNEQFF.

V usage is TRBV7-8 and J usage is TRBJ2-1; 13 bases are a match to TRBD2. The CDR3 is 19 residues long. After removal of 3 bases from V and 6 bases from J, the junction contained 14 bases not matched to a gene. The germline V gene has CDR1 SGHVS and CDR2 FQNEAQ. As DNA, the CDR3 is TGTGCCAGCAGCTTGTATACTAGCGGGGGGGCCGCGGCAAGCAATGAGCAGTTCTTC. It is translated as CASSLYTSGGAAASNEQFF.

The chain is built from TRBV29-1 and TRBJ2-3, with a tentative D call TRBD2 (6 bases). Looked up from germline, CDR1 is SQVTM and CDR2 is ANQGSEA. Trimming left V 8 bases short and J 0 bases short, with 15 bases between. The CDR3 has 14 amino acids. CDR3 residues: CSSLRGSSTDTQYF. For the CDR3, the DNA is TGCAGCTCACTTCGGGGGTCTAGCACAGATACGCAGTATTTT.

The V call is TRBV19, the J call TRBJ1-5; 8 bases agree with TRBD1. Germline V gives CDR1 LNHDA, CDR2 SQIVND (reference sequence). The V segment lost 11 bases and the J segment 8 bases; nucleotides outside the gene matches: 8. The CDR3 runs to 12 residues. The CDR3 region is CAPRTGPEPQHF. For the CDR3, the DNA is TGTGCCCCGCGGACAGGGCCAGAGCCCCAGCATTTT.

The gene calls are TRBV7-3 and TRBJ2-3; 11 bases line up with TRBD2. Trimming at V came to 1 base and at J to 3 bases, leaving 6 bases not matched to a gene. CDR1 and CDR2 from the germline V gene are SGHTA and FQGTGA. The CDR3 spans 17 residues. In nucleotides, the CDR3 is TGTGCCAGCAGCTTAAGAGTAGCGGGGGGGCCGACAGATACGCAGTATTTT. It yields the protein CASSLRVAGGPTDTQYF.

V usage is TRBV9 and J usage is TRBJ1-3; unclear D gene. The germline CDR1 and CDR2 sequences are SGDLS and YYNGEE. The CDR3 consists of 13 residues. Trimming took 4 bases from V and 0 from J, leaving 5 bases between them. The CDR3 is CASSTSSGNTIYF. Here the CDR3 DNA reads TGTGCCAGCAGCACTAGCTCTGGAAACACCATATATTTT.

The J gene is TRBJ2-3, the V gene TRBV11-1, with 11 bases that match TRBD1. CDR3 length: 15 amino acids. Per the germline V gene, CDR1 is SGHAT and CDR2 is FQDESV (reference sequence). Trimming took 3 bases from V and 4 from J; bases not matched to a gene: 3. CDR3 sequence reads: CASSLDRGLADTQYF. The CDR3 DNA is TGTGCCAGCAGCTTGGACAGGGGGCTTGCAGATACGCAGTATTTT.

The chain employs TRBV9 and TRBJ2-1; 13 nucleotides match TRBD2. The CDR3 sequence is 15 residues long. V was pared by 3 bases and J by 8 bases, with 5 bases of the junction left unmatched. Germline CDR1 SGDLS, CDR2 YYNGEE. The CDR3 coding sequence is TGTGCCAGCAGCGCTACTAGCGGGGGGGCCTATGAGCAGTTCTTC. It is translated as CASSATSGGAYEQFF.

The rearrangement joins TRBV6-2 or TRBV6-3 to TRBJ2-2; 8 nucleotides agree with TRBD1. The V gene's germline CDR1 is MNHEY and CDR2 SVGEGT. The CDR3 extends over 14 amino acids. Trimming removed 2 bases from V and 12 bases from J; junction bases left unmatched: 8. In DNA, the CDR3 is TGTGCCAGCAGTTACGGACAGGGAACGGTGAAGCTGTTTTTT. Amino acids: CASSYGQGTVKLFF.

The V gene is TRBV7-9, the J gene TRBJ1-3, with 8 bases fitting TRBD1. The CDR3 spans 15 residues. The germline gives CDR1 SEHNR, CDR2 FQNEAQ (reference sequence). V shed 5 bases and J 5 bases; nucleotides not matched to a gene: 8. CDR3 region: CASSHPTGVRNTIYF. The CDR3 region has the DNA TGTGCCAGCAGCCATCCGACAGGGGTGAGAAACACCATATATTTT.

The genes are TRBV5-1 and TRBJ2-1, with 9 bases lining up with TRBD1. J was trimmed by 9 bases and V by 4 bases; bases with no gene match: 5. The CDR3 spans 13 residues. Germline lookup yields CDR1 SGHRS and CDR2 YFSETQ. The CDR3 DNA follows: TGCGCCAGCAGCCGGGACAGGGTACTTGAGCAGTTCTTC. The encoded protein is CASSRDRVLEQFF.

The chain combines TRBV7-3 with TRBJ2-3; D remains ambiguous. This CDR3 is built from 13 residues. V lost 6 bases, J lost 4 bases, and 11 bases lay in between. Germline CDR1 SGHTA, CDR2 FQGTGA. CDR3 DNA sequence: TGTGCCAGCAGTTCAGACTTCTCAGATACGCAGTATTTT. Amino acids: CASSSDFSDTQYF.

This clone was picked up one time. The rearrangement uses TRBV7-9 and TRBJ1-2, with 9 bases fitting TRBD1. Trimming took 4 bases from V and 1 from J; bases not matched to a gene: 4. CDR3 length equals 15 residues. Germline CDR1 SEHNR, CDR2 FQNEAQ (reference sequence). CDR3 sequence reads: CASSSGTGRNYGYTF. CDR3 nucleotides: TGTGCCAGCAGCTCAGGGACAGGGCGTAACTATGGCTACACCTTC.

V is TRBV6-2 or TRBV6-3 and J is TRBJ1-1; 7 bases agree with TRBD1. The CDR3 length is 18 residues. V lost 2 bases, J lost 5 bases, and 17 bases stayed unmatched. CDR1 and CDR2 (germline): MNHEY, SVGEGT. Here the CDR3 reads CASSYGLRSGGAGTEAFF. The DNA of the CDR3 is TGTGCCAGCAGTTACGGGTTGAGGTCAGGGGGTGCGGGGACTGAAGCTTTCTTT.